This is a list of T cell receptor beta chains from one sample in a study of blood T cell repertoires in COVID-19. TCRdb keeps only in-frame clones here, not all; method: immunoSEQ multiplex PCR. Of under 200,000 clones in the sample, 88% were seen once. Sequenced: peripheral blood. The receptors were gathered from a man in his forties with active or convalescent COVID-19. The CDR3 runs from the conserved cysteine through the conserved F or W. The D gene is left open where the match is weak. A clone size is listed for some rows: how often the clone was seen (once, few, many), or a class if it is expanded.

D: NA; J: TRBJ2-3; V: TRBV6-6; size: once; DNA: TGTGCCAGCAGTTACTGGCCGGGGGGCGACACAGATACGCAGTATTTT; CDR3: CASSYWPGGDTDTQYF
D: TRBD2; J: TRBJ2-2; V: TRBV6-2/TRBV6-3; size: NA; DNA: TGTGCCAGCAGCCGTAGCCAGCGGGGGCTGACCGGGGAGCTGTTTTTT; CDR3: CASSRSQRGLTGELFF
D: TRBD1; J: TRBJ1-6; V: TRBV6-5; size: NA; DNA: TGTGCCAGCAGTACGGGAACAGGGGGGAATTCACCCCTCCACTTT; CDR3: CASSTGTGGNSPLHF
D: TRBD1; J: TRBJ1-4; V: TRBV27; size: NA; DNA: TGTGCCAGCAGCCCCCTTTCCCCAGGGGGGAATAATGAAAAACTGTTTTTT; CDR3: CASSPLSPGGNNEKLFF
D: NA; J: TRBJ1-3; V: TRBV19; size: NA; DNA: TGTGCCAGTGGAAGTGGACAGGGAAACACCATATATTTT; CDR3: CASGSGQGNTIYF
D: TRBD1; J: TRBJ2-1; V: TRBV2; size: NA; DNA: TGTGCCAGCAGCTTGAAAGGACAGGGTCGGGAGCAGTTCTTC; CDR3: CASSLKGQGREQFF
D: TRBD1; J: TRBJ2-7; V: TRBV9; size: NA; DNA: TGTGCCAGCAGTTTACCGGGACAGGGGGCTAACGAGCAGTACTTC; CDR3: CASSLPGQGANEQYF
D: NA; J: TRBJ2-3; V: TRBV6-5; size: NA; DNA: TGTGCCAGCAGTACCCGACAGGCAGATACGCAGTATTTT; CDR3: CASSTRQADTQYF
D: NA; J: TRBJ2-2; V: TRBV7-2; size: once; DNA: TGTGCCAGCAGCTACAGGGTCGGGGAGCTGTTTTTT; CDR3: CASSYRVGELFF
D: NA; J: TRBJ1-2; V: TRBV7-9; size: NA; DNA: TGTGCCAGCAGCGTGGACACGGACTATGGCTACACCTTC; CDR3: CASSVDTDYGYTF
D: NA; J: TRBJ1-1; V: TRBV7-2; size: NA; DNA: TGTGCCAGCAGCTTAGATAGCGGCATGAACACTGAAGCTTTCTTT; CDR3: CASSLDSGMNTEAFF
D: NA; J: TRBJ1-4; V: TRBV11-3; size: NA; DNA: TGTGCCAGCAGCTATGGGGGGGAAAAACTGTTTTTT; CDR3: CASSYGGEKLFF
D: NA; J: TRBJ2-7; V: TRBV19; size: NA; DNA: TGTGCCAGTAGTATAGTTGAGGGCTCCTACGAGCAGTACTTC; CDR3: CASSIVEGSYEQYF
D: TRBD1; J: TRBJ1-2; V: TRBV5-1; size: NA; DNA: TGCGCCAGCAGCCCGGGACAGGGGCCACCTGGCTACACCTTC; CDR3: CASSPGQGPPGYTF
D: TRBD1; J: TRBJ1-5; V: TRBV10-3; size: NA; DNA: TGTGCCACAAGGACAGGGAGTAGGTCCGAGGATCAGCCCCAGCATTTT; CDR3: CATRTGSRSEDQPQHF
D: NA; J: TRBJ1-2; V: TRBV11-3; size: NA; DNA: TGTGCCAGCAGCCTGGGGTGGCAGGGATATGGCTACACCTTC; CDR3: CASSLGWQGYGYTF
D: TRBD2; J: TRBJ2-7; V: TRBV5-1; size: NA; DNA: TGCGCCAGCAGCTTTGGGCTCAGCGGGAGCTACGAGCAGTACTTC; CDR3: CASSFGLSGSYEQYF
D: NA; J: TRBJ2-2; V: TRBV1; size: NA; DNA: TGCACCAGCAGCCAAGAAACTAGGAAACCCGGGGAGCTGTTTTTT; CDR3: CTSSQETRKPGELFF
D: NA; J: TRBJ2-1; V: TRBV19; size: NA; DNA: TGTGCCAGTAACCCCCAGGGTTCATACAATGAGCAGTTCTTC; CDR3: CASNPQGSYNEQFF
D: NA; J: TRBJ2-7; V: TRBV27; size: NA; DNA: TGTGCCAGCAGTTTTTTCAGGCAGGGGGGTTCCTACGAGCAGTACTTC; CDR3: CASSFFRQGGSYEQYF
D: NA; J: TRBJ2-2; V: TRBV2; size: NA; DNA: TGTGCCAGCAGTGTTGGGCAGGGGATAGACACCGGGGAGCTGTTTTTT; CDR3: CASSVGQGIDTGELFF
D: NA; J: TRBJ2-7; V: TRBV5-4; size: NA; DNA: TGTGCCAGCAGCCTCGGAGGGATGGGCGGGCAGTACTTC; CDR3: CASSLGGMGGQYF
D: NA; J: TRBJ2-2; V: TRBV5-1; size: NA; DNA: TGCGCCAGCAGCTTGGGGGGAGTATCTTTCCCCGGGGAGCTGTTTTTT; CDR3: CASSLGGVSFPGELFF
D: NA; J: TRBJ2-3; V: TRBV7-2; size: NA; DNA: TGTGCCAGCAGCCCTCGACTGGGCACAGATACGCAGTATTTT; CDR3: CASSPRLGTDTQYF
D: TRBD1; J: TRBJ1-4; V: TRBV7-9; size: NA; DNA: TGTGCCAGCAGCCCAGGGGGGAGCGAAAAACTGTTTTTT; CDR3: CASSPGGSEKLFF
D: NA; J: TRBJ1-2; V: TRBV2; size: NA; DNA: TGTGCCAGCAGTGAAACGAGAACTAACTATGGCTACACCTTC; CDR3: CASSETRTNYGYTF
D: NA; J: TRBJ2-7; V: TRBV5-1; size: NA; DNA: TGCGCCAGCAGCTTGGGGCGGAGCTCCTACGAGCAGTACTTC; CDR3: CASSLGRSSYEQYF
D: NA; J: TRBJ2-5; V: TRBV5-8; size: NA; DNA: TGTGCCAGCAGCTTGGTGGTGGGGCGAGTAGAGACCCAGTACTTC; CDR3: CASSLVVGRVETQYF
D: NA; J: TRBJ2-5; V: TRBV5-1; size: NA; DNA: TGCGCCAGCAGCCCCCGAGCGTTCCAGGGAAATCAAGAGACCCAGTACTTC; CDR3: CASSPRAFQGNQETQYF
D: NA; J: TRBJ1-1; V: TRBV7-8; size: NA; DNA: TGTGCCAGCAGCTTACGATCACAGAGTAACACTGAAGCTTTCTTT; CDR3: CASSLRSQSNTEAFF